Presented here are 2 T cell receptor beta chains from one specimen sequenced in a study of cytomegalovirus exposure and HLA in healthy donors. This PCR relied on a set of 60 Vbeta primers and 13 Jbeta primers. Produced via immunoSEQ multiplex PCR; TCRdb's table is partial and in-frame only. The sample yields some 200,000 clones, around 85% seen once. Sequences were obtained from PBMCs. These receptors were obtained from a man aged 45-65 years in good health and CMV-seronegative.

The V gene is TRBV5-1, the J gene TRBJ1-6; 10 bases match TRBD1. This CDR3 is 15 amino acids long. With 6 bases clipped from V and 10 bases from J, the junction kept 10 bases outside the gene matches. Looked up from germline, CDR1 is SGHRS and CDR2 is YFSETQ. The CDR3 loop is CASKTTGGSKSPLHF. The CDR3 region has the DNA TGCGCCAGCAAAACGACAGGGGGCTCTAAGTCACCCCTCCACTTT. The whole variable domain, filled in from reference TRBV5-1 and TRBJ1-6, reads KAGVTQTPRYLIKTRGQQVTLSCSPISGHRSVSWYQQTPGQGLQFLFEYFSETQRNKGNFPGRFSGRQFSNSRSEMNVSTLELGDSALYLCASKTTGGSKSPLHFGNGTRLTVT.

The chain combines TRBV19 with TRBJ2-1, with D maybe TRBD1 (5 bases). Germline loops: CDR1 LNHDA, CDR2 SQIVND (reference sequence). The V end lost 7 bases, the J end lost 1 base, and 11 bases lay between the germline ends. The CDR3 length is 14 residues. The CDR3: CASNPAGSYNEQFF. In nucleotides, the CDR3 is TGTGCCAGTAACCCGGCAGGGTCCTACAATGAGCAGTTCTTC. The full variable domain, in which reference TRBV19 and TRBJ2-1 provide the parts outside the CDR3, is DGGITQSPKYLFRKEGQNVTLSCEQNLNHDAMYWYRQDPGQGLRLIYYSQIVNDFQKGDIAEGYSVSREKKESFPLTVTSAQKNPTAFYLCASNPAGSYNEQFFGPGTRLTVL.